This TCR beta chain is from a study of regulatory T cells in long-lasting Graves disease. This CDR3 is 17 amino acids long. The ends lost 0 bases at V and 2 bases at J; junction bases unmatched: 9. Per the germline V gene, CDR1 is DFQATT and CDR2 is SNEGSKA (reference sequence). Only a few counts were recorded for this clonotype. Time point: persistent/refractory GD, antithyroid drugs over 5 years with positive TRAb. Making the TCR library involved RNA that had been extracted from PBMCs. Arm-PCR of CDR3 regions and iRepertoire HTBI primers were used to build TCR beta libraries. TCRdb itself ran the multiplex PCR reads through MiXCR, one entry per CDR3 protein. The data contain almost 350,000 distinct CDR3 sequences, about 18% of them singletons.

The V call is TRBV20-1, the J call TRBJ1-2, with TRBD1 identical over 10 bases. This sample comprised peripheral blood mononuclear cells (PBMCs), obtained when the disease was refractory, from a patient treated with antithyroid drugs. The sequence was collected from a female donor with Graves disease. The CDR3 sequence is CSARDPGTGDYNYGYTF. CDR3 nucleotide sequence: TGCAGTGCTAGAGACCCCGGGACAGGGGATTACAACTATGGCTACACCTTC.